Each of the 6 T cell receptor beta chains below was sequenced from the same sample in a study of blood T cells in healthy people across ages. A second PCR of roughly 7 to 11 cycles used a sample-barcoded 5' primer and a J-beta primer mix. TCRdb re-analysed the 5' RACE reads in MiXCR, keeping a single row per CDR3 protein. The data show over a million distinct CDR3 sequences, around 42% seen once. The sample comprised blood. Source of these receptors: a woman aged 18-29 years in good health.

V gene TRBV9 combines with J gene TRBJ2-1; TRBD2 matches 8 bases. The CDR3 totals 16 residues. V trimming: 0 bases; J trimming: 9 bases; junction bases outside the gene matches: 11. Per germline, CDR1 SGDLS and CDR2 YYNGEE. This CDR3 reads CASSVALAGITPEQFF. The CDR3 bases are TGTGCCAGCAGCGTAGCTCTAGCGGGCATAACCCCTGAGCAGTTCTTC.

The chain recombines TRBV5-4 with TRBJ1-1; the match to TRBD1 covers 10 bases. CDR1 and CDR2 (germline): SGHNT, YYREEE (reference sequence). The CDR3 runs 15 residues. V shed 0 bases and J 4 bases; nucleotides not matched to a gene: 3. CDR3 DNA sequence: TGTGCCAGCAGCTTGGAGACAGGGGGCATCACTGAAGCTTTCTTT. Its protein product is CASSLETGGITEAFF.

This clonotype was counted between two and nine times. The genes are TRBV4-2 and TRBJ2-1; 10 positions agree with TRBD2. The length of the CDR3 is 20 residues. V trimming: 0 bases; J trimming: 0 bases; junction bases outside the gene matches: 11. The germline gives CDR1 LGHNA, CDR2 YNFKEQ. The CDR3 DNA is TGTGCCAGCAGCCAAGAAGGGGTAGCGGGGGGATTCTCCTCCTACAATGAGCAGTTCTTC. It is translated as CASSQEGVAGGFSSYNEQFF.

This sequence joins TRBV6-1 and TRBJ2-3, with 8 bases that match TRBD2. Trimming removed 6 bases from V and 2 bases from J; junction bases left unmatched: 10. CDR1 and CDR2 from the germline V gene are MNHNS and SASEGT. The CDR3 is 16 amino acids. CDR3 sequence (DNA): TGTGCCAGCAGCCCTTGGGCGGGACTAGACACAGATACGCAGTATTTT. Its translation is CASSPWAGLDTDTQYF.

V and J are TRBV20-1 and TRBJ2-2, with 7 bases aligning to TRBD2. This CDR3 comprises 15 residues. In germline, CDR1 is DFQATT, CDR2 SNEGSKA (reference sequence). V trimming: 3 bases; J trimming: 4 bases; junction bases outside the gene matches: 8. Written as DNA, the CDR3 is TGCAGTGCTAGGGGCGGGAGTTTATCCACCGGGGAGCTGTTTTTT. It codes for CSARGGSLSTGELFF.

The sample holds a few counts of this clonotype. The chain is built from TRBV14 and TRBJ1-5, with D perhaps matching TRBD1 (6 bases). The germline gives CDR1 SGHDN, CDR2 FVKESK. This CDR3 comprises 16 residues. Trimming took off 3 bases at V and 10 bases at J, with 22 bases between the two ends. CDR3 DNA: TGTGCCAGCAGCCAGAGCTCAGGGGAGGGTACATCCCCCCAGCATTTT. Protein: CASSQSSGEGTSPQHF.